Listed below are T cell receptor beta chains from one sample, sequenced in a study of cytomegalovirus exposure and HLA in healthy donors. Produced via immunoSEQ multiplex PCR; TCRdb's table is partial and in-frame only. The table has 150,000 to 200,000 clones, about 72% seen once. Material: PBMCs. These receptors were taken from a human donor in good health. Each CDR3 is given with its conserved first and last residue.

TRBV9	15	TRBJ2-5	CASSETSGGEETQYF
TRBV5-5	13	TRBJ1-4	CASSLGQGIGLFF
TRBV5-4	16	TRBJ1-1	CASSPQLGRGGTEAFF
TRBV7-2	15	TRBJ2-3	CASKSVAGGLGTQYF
TRBV19	13	TRBJ1-1	CASNIGSGTEAFF
TRBV9	15	TRBJ1-2	CASSVGALLNYGYTF
TRBV4-1	15	TRBJ2-3	CASSQDHIAGDTQYF
TRBV18	13	TRBJ1-2	CASPSGVNAGYTF
TRBV6-1	13	TRBJ2-2	CAFRGVNTGELFF
TRBV6-1	18	TRBJ2-6	CASSAPGQGTAGANVLTF
TRBV7-3	15	TRBJ2-2	CASSPEGWNTGELFF